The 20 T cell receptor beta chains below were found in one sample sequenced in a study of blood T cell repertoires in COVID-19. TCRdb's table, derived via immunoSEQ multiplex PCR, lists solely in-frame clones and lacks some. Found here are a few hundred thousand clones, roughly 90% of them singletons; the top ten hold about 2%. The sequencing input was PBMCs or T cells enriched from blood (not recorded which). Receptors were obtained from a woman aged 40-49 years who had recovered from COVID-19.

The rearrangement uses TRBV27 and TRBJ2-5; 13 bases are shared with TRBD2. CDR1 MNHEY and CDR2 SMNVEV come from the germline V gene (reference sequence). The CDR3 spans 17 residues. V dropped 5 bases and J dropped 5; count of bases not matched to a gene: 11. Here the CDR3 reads CASSPHKLAGGGETQYF. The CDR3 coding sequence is TGTGCCAGCAGTCCCCATAAACTAGCGGGAGGGGGTGAGACCCAGTACTTC.

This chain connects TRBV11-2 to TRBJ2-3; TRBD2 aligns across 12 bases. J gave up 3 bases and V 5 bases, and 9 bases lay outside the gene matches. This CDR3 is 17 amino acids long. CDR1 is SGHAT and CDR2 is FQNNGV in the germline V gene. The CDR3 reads CASSPFLLAGGTDTQYF. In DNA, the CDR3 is TGTGCCAGCAGCCCATTTTTACTAGCGGGAGGAACAGATACGCAGTATTTT.

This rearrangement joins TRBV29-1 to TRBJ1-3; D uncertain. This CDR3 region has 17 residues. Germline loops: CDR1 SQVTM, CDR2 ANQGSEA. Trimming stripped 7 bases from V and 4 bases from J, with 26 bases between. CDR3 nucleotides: TGCAGCGGACTAACCGGACCCGGGCCCAATGTGGGAAACACCATATATTTT. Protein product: CSGLTGPGPNVGNTIYF.

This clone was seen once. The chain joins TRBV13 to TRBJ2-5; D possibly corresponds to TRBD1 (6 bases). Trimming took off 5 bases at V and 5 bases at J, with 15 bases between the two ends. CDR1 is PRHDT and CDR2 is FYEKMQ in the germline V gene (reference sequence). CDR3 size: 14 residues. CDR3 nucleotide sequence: TGTGCCAGCAGCATTCACAGGGTAAGGGAGACCCAGTACTTC. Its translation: CASSIHRVRETQYF.

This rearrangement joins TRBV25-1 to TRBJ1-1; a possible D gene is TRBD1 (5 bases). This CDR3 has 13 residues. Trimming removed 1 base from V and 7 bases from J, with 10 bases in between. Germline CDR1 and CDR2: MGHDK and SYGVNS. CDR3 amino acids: CASSEFGGREAFF. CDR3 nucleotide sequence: TGTGCCAGCAGTGAATTCGGGGGACGTGAAGCTTTCTTT.

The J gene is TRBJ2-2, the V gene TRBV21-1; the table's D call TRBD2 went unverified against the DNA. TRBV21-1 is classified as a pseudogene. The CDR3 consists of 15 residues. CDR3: CASSKGLAGPGELFF. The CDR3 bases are TGTGCCAGCAGCAAAGGACTAGCGGGTCCCGGGGAGCTGTTTTTT.

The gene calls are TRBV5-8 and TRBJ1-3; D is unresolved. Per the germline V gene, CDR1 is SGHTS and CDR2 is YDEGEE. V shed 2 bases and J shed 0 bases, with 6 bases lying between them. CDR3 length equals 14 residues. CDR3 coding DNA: TGTGCCAGCAGCTTCTCGGGCTCTGGAAACACCATATATTTT. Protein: CASSFSGSGNTIYF.

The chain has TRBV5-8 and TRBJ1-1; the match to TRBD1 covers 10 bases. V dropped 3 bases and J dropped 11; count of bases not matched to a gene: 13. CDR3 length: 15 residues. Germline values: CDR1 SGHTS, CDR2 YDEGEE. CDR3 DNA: TGTGCCAGCAGCTCATCGTCCACGGGACAGGGGTATGCTTTCTTT. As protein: CASSSSSTGQGYAFF.

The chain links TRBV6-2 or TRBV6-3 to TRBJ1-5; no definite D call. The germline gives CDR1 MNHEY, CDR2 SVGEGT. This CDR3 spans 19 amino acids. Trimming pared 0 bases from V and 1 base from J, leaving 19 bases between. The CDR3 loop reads CASSYSNVQDFWSNQPQHF. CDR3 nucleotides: TGTGCCAGCAGTTACTCGAACGTTCAGGACTTCTGGAGCAATCAGCCCCAGCATTTT.

The DNA for the CDR3 is TGTGCCAGCAGCTCCGGATGGTTGGAGCATGGCTACACCTTC. Translation gives CASSSGWLEHGYTF. The chain couples TRBV7-9 to TRBJ1-2; D gene unclear. Trimming cost V 4 bases and J 6 bases, with 15 bases left between them. The CDR3 extends over 14 amino acids. Germline-derived CDR1 and CDR2 are SEHNR and FQNEAQ (reference sequence).

The CDR3 nucleotides read TGTGCCAGCAGCCGCCTAAAAGCTTTCTTT. This encodes CASSRLKAFF. This chain uses TRBV5-8 with TRBJ1-1; D unresolved. The CDR3 has 10 residues. CDR1 is SGHTS, CDR2 YDEGEE, per germline. The V and J ends lost 4 bases and 9 bases respectively, with 7 bases between them.

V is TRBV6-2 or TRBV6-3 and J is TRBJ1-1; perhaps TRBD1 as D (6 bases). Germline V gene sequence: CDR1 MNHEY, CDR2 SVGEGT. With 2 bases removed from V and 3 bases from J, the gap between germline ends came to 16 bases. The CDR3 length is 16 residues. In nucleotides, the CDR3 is TGTGCCAGCAGTTACGGTACAGGGAGGGTCCACACTGAAGCTTTCTTT. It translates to CASSYGTGRVHTEAFF.

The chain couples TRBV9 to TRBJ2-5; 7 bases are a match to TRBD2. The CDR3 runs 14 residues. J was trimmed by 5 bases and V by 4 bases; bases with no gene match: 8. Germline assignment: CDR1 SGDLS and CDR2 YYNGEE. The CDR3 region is CASSPAGVQETQYF. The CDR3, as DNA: TGTGCCAGCAGCCCGGCGGGAGTGCAGGAGACCCAGTACTTC.

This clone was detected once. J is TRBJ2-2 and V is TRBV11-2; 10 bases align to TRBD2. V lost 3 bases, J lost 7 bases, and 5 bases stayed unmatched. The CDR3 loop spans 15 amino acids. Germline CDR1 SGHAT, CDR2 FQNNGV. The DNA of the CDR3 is TGTGCCAGCAGCTTGCTAGCGGGAGTGGTCGGGGAGCTGTTTTTT. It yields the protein CASSLLAGVVGELFF. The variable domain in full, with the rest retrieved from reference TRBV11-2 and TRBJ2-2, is EAGVAQSPRYKIIEKRQSVAFWCNPISGHATLYWYQQILGQGPKLLIQFQNNGVVDDSQLPKDRFSAERLKGVDSTLKIQPAKLEDSAVYLCASSLLAGVVGELFFGEGSRLTVL.

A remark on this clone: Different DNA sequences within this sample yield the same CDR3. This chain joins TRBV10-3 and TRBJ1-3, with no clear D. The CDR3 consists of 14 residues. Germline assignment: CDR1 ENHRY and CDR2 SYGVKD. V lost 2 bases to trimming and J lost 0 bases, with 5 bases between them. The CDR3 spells CAISETVSGNTIYF. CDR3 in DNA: TGTGCCATCAGTGAGACGGTCTCTGGAAACACCATATATTTT.

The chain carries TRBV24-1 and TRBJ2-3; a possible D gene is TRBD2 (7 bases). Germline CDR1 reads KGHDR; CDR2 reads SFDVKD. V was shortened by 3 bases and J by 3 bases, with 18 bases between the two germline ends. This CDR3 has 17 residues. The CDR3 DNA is TGTGCCACCAGTGATCCGGTATTAGGGGGGGGGACAGATACGCAGTATTTT. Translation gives CATSDPVLGGGTDTQYF.

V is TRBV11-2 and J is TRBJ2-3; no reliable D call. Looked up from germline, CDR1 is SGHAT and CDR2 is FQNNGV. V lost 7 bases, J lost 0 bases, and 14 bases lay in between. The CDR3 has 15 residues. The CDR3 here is CASIQRTTSTDTQYF. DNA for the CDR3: TGTGCCAGCATACAGAGAACCACTAGCACAGATACGCAGTATTTT.

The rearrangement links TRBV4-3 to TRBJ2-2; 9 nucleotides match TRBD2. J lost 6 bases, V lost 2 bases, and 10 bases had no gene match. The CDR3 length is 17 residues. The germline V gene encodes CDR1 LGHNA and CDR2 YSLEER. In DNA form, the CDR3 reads TGCGCCAGCAGCCAAACGCTTAGCGGGAGTCGACCCGGGGAGCTGTTTTTT. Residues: CASSQTLSGSRPGELFF.

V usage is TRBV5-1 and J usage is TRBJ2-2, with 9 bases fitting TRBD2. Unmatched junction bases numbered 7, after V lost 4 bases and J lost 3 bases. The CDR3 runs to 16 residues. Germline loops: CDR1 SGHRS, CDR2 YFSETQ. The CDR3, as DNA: TGCGCCAGCAGCGAGCGCGGGAGGGCGGACACCGGGGAGCTGTTTTTT. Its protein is CASSERGRADTGELFF.

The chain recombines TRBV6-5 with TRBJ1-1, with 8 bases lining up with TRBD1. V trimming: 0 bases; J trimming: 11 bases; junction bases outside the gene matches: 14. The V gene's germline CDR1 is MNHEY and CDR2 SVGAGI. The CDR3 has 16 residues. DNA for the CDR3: TGTGCCAGCAGTTACTCGCTATCACAGGGGGGAAATCGGGCTTTCTTT. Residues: CASSYSLSQGGNRAFF.